A single T cell receptor (beta chain) is shown here with its context. This beta chain is a stray read from a library made for alpha chains; its abundance is not meaningful. MiXCR, run by TCRdb on the RT-PCR reads, gives a single entry per CDR3 protein. The table lists about 6,500 distinct CDR3 sequences, approximately 93% of them singletons. This CDR3 has 13 residues. Germline V CDR1 and CDR2: DFQATT, SNEGSKA (reference sequence). Trimming removed 6 bases from V and 2 bases from J, with 14 bases in between. V and J are TRBV20-1 and TRBJ2-7; perhaps TRBD1 as D (5 bases). Input material: memory CD4+ T cells from blood. This TCR was recovered from a female donor in good health, serving as a healthy control. CDR3 nucleotides: TGCAGTGCAAATAGGGGCCCAACCTACGAGCAGTACTTC. Amino acids: CSANRGPTYEQYF.